This T cell receptor (beta chain) was sequenced for a study of B cell selection in AIRE deficiency. The regulatory T cell sort gate was CD4+CD25hiCD127low/negative. The method was immunoSEQ multiplex PCR; TCRdb's version includes in-frame clones alone and lacks a portion of them. The table lists about 21,000 clones, about 95% of them singletons. This CDR3 spans 13 amino acids. V was clipped by 0 bases and J by 15 bases, with 15 bases between them. In germline, CDR1 is MGHRA, CDR2 YSYEKL. The sample holds one count of this clone. The receptor comes from a human donor with AIRE deficiency. Sequencing used Tregs sorted from PBMCs. V usage is TRBV4-1 and J usage is TRBJ2-1; a weak D match, TRBD1 (5 bases). The CDR3 protein is CASSQDIARGMFF. In DNA, the CDR3 is TGCGCCAGCAGCCAAGATATAGCAAGGGGTATGTTCTTC.